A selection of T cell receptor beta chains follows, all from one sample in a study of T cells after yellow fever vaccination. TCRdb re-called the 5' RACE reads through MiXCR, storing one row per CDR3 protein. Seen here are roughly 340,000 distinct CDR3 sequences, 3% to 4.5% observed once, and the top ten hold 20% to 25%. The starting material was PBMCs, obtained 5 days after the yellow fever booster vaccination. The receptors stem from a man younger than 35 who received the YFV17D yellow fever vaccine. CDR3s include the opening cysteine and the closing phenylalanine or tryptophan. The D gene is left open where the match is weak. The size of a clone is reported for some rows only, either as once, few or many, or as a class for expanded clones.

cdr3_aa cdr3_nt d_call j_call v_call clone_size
CASSLEGTGPYEQYF TGCGCCAGCAGCTTGGAAGGGACAGGGCCCTACGAGCAGTACTTC TRBD1 TRBJ2-7 TRBV5-1 many
CASSYSSRKETQYF TGTGCCAGCAGTTACTCGAGCAGGAAAGAGACCCAGTACTTC - TRBJ2-5 TRBV6-5 -
CAWTASGRNEQFF TGTGCCTGGACGGCTAGCGGGAGAAATGAGCAGTTCTTC TRBD2 TRBJ2-1 TRBV30 few
CASSLVRQPGGYTF TGTGCCAGCAGCTTAGTCCGCCAACCAGGTGGCTACACCTTC - TRBJ1-2 TRBV7-2 -
CSSPGGAGTEAFF TGCAGCTCCCCGGGTGGGGCGGGCACTGAAGCTTTCTTT - TRBJ1-1 TRBV29-1 -
CASSFDRGETQYF TGTGCCAGCAGCTTCGACAGGGGTGAGACCCAGTACTTC TRBD1 TRBJ2-5 TRBV7-2 many
CASMLGQNTEAFF TGCGCCAGCATGCTGGGACAGAACACTGAAGCTTTCTTT - TRBJ1-1 TRBV5-1 few
CASTAYSGPGQGNSPLHF TGTGCCAGCACAGCTTATTCAGGACCGGGACAGGGAAATTCACCCCTCCACTTT TRBD1 TRBJ1-6 TRBV7-9 -
CASATRDSSNTEAFF TGTGCCAGCGCAACGAGGGACAGTTCGAACACTGAAGCTTTCTTT TRBD1 TRBJ1-1 TRBV7-2 -
CASSQEGRGRGSYGYTF TGCGCCAGCAGCCAAGAGGGGCGGGGCAGGGGCTCCTATGGCTACACCTTC - TRBJ1-2 TRBV4-3 many
CASSLAGVHEQFF TGCGCCAGCAGTCTAGCGGGGGTCCATGAGCAGTTCTTC TRBD2 TRBJ2-1 TRBV10-2 -
CASSPGQGALREQFF TGTGCCAGCAGCCCAGGACAGGGGGCGCTTCGGGAGCAGTTCTTC TRBD1 TRBJ2-1 TRBV7-3 -
CASSLIRRGIRTDTQYF TGTGCCAGCAGCCTTATCAGGCGGGGAATCCGCACAGATACGCAGTATTTT - TRBJ2-3 TRBV11-2 few
CASSSGILNTEAFF TGTGCCAGCAGTTCAGGGATTTTGAACACTGAAGCTTTCTTT - TRBJ1-1 TRBV7-9 -
CASRPMKDREIGEAFF TGTGCCAGCAGACCCATGAAGGACAGGGAAATAGGGGAAGCTTTCTTT TRBD1 TRBJ1-1 TRBV6-6 few
CASSQAVGVSNQPQHF TGCGCCAGCAGCCAAGCTGTAGGGGTTAGCAATCAGCCCCAGCATTTT - TRBJ1-5 TRBV4-3 -
CASSFGRGQGFSDTQYF TGTGCCAGCAGTTTTGGGCGGGGACAGGGGTTCTCAGATACGCAGTATTTT TRBD1 TRBJ2-3 TRBV28 -
CASSQGSRNVYNEQFF TGCGCCAGCAGCCAAGGTTCCAGGAACGTCTACAATGAGCAGTTCTTC - TRBJ2-1 TRBV4-3 many
CASSLLGTGEEKLFF TGCGCCAGCAGTTTACTCGGGACAGGTGAAGAAAAACTGTTTTTT TRBD1 TRBJ1-4 TRBV5-1 many
CASSFDRTGLFF TGTGCCAGCAGTTTTGACCGAACGGGGCTGTTTTTT - TRBJ2-2 TRBV12-3/TRBV12-4 -
CASSGTTGFYGGDDEKLFF TGTGCCAGCAGTGGTACTACCGGGTTTTACGGCGGGGATGATGAAAAACTGTTTTTT - TRBJ1-4 TRBV2 many
CASSSGTSGRETQYF TGCGCCAGCAGCTCAGGGACTAGCGGGCGGGAGACCCAGTACTTC TRBD2 TRBJ2-5 TRBV5-1 -
CASSYSRHHTDTQYF TGTGCCAGCAGTTACTCAAGGCACCACACAGATACGCAGTATTTT - TRBJ2-3 TRBV6-5 -
CASSLGRGNNYGYTF TGTGCCAGCAGTTTAGGCAGGGGGAATAACTATGGCTACACCTTC TRBD1 TRBJ1-2 TRBV12-3/TRBV12-4 -
CASSSNRAPGPQHF TGTGCCAGCAGCAGTAACAGGGCCCCTGGGCCCCAGCATTTT - TRBJ1-5 TRBV28 few
CASTPIGLAGPQGETQYF TGCGCCAGCACCCCGATCGGGCTAGCGGGGCCCCAGGGGGAGACCCAGTACTTC TRBD2 TRBJ2-5 TRBV5-1 few
CSAKEIAGHNEQFF TGCAGTGCTAAGGAAATAGCGGGGCACAATGAGCAGTTCTTC TRBD2 TRBJ2-1 TRBV20-1 few
CATKLVLGGRDYEQYF TGTGCCACCAAACTCGTGTTGGGAGGACGGGACTACGAGCAGTACTTC - TRBJ2-7 TRBV10-3 -
CASEAGQGYGYTF TGTGCCAGCGAGGCGGGGCAGGGGTATGGCTACACCTTC - TRBJ1-2 TRBV12-3/TRBV12-4 few
CASSLEGQGGEQYF TGCGCCAGCAGCTTGGAGGGACAGGGAGGCGAGCAGTACTTC TRBD1 TRBJ2-7 TRBV5-1 few
CSVVPRGAGSTDTQYF TGCAGCGTTGTGCCCAGAGGGGCAGGGAGTACAGATACGCAGTATTTT - TRBJ2-3 TRBV29-1 -
CASSYSGVVNTGELFF TGTGCCAGCAGTTACTCGGGGGTTGTGAACACCGGGGAGCTGTTTTTT - TRBJ2-2 TRBV6-2/TRBV6-3 -
CASSGYRGLSENTIYF TGTGCCAGCAGTGGATACAGGGGGCTTTCGGAAAACACCATATATTTT TRBD1 TRBJ1-3 TRBV6-5 many
CSARGGQGLETQYF TGCAGTGCTAGAGGGGGACAGGGACTAGAGACCCAGTACTTC TRBD1 TRBJ2-5 TRBV20-1 -
CASSVAPGDQGGYTF TGTGCCAGCAGCGTAGCCCCGGGGGACCAGGGTGGCTACACCTTC - TRBJ1-2 TRBV9 -
CASSYSRQDKTQYF TGTGCCAGCAGTTACTCCAGACAGGACAAGACCCAGTACTTC - TRBJ2-5 TRBV6-6 -
CASKTGGGETQYF TGTGCCAGCAAGACAGGGGGCGGGGAGACCCAGTACTTC TRBD1 TRBJ2-5 TRBV19 -
CASRNDRMNTEAFF TGTGCCAGCAGAAACGACCGAATGAACACTGAAGCTTTCTTT - TRBJ1-1 TRBV28 few
CASSSEDRVGTGELFF TGTGCCAGCAGTTCCGAGGACAGGGTGGGGACCGGGGAGCTGTTTTTT TRBD1 TRBJ2-2 TRBV6-2/TRBV6-3 -
CASSQGPGGRTGELFF TGTGCCAGCAGCCAAGGTCCAGGGGGCCGCACCGGGGAGCTGTTTTTT TRBD1 TRBJ2-2 TRBV3-1 -
CASSLDPKEDTIYF TGCGCCAGCAGCTTGGATCCGAAGGAGGACACCATATATTTT - TRBJ1-3 TRBV5-1 few
CASRKGGTTHSGANVLTF TGTGCCAGCAGGAAGGGAGGGACAACCCACTCTGGGGCCAACGTCCTGACTTTC - TRBJ2-6 TRBV28 -
CASSLGSNTDTQYF TGTGCCAGCAGTTTAGGGTCTAACACAGATACGCAGTATTTT - TRBJ2-3 TRBV12-3/TRBV12-4 many
CASSQDGPGLTGGFGQFF TGCGCCAGCAGCCAAGACGGGCCGGGACTGACAGGGGGGTTCGGACAGTTCTTC TRBD1 TRBJ2-1 TRBV4-3 few
CASSASATGVRSSPLHF TGTGCCAGCAGCGCGAGCGCTACAGGGGTACGCAGTTCACCCCTCCACTTT TRBD1 TRBJ1-6 TRBV9 many
CASSEELTLSYEQYF TGTGCCAGCAGTGAAGAGCTTACCCTCTCCTACGAGCAGTACTTC - TRBJ2-7 TRBV2 few
CASSLEDQVQGYTF TGCGCCAGCAGCTTGGAGGACCAGGTCCAGGGCTACACCTTC - TRBJ1-2 TRBV5-1 few
CASSQGGGRGGTEAFF TGCGCCAGCAGCCAAGGGGGTGGCAGGGGAGGAACTGAAGCTTTCTTT - TRBJ1-1 TRBV4-1 few
CASSLTASFSPDTQYF TGTGCCAGCAGTTTAACGGCCTCCTTTTCCCCAGATACGCAGTATTTT - TRBJ2-3 TRBV12-3/TRBV12-4 -
CSATGEGNEQFF TGCAGTGCTACGGGTGAGGGGAATGAGCAGTTCTTC - TRBJ2-1 TRBV20-1 few
CASLPAVNEKLFF TGTGCCAGTCTTCCGGCGGTTAATGAAAAACTGTTTTTT - TRBJ1-4 TRBV19 few